The 15 T cell receptor beta chains given below trace back to one sample, sequenced in a study of shared T cell receptors in the human thymus. The assay was immunoSEQ multiplex PCR, and TCRdb's table has in-frame clones only and misses some. The top ten clones hold over 0.008% of a sample with approximately 760,000 clones, approximately 85% of them seen once. These data are also associated with another study on human thymus T cells.

The sequenced material came from thymocytes. These receptors all stem from a girl under three years old with a congenital heart defect.

With respect to this clone: Different DNA sequences within this sample yield the same CDR3. This chain joins TRBV5-6 and TRBJ2-7, with D perhaps matching TRBD1 (6 bases). The CDR3 is 13 amino acids. The germline V gene encodes CDR1 SGHDT and CDR2 YYEEEE. Trimming removed 4 bases at V and 4 bases at J, with 12 bases between. The CDR3 spells CASSTRGPYEQYF. Here the CDR3 DNA reads TGTGCCAGCAGCACCAGGGGCCCTTACGAGCAGTACTTC.

This clone was seen a few times. V gene TRBV4-1 combines with J gene TRBJ1-1; D not certain. The CDR3 covers 14 residues. CDR1 is MGHRA and CDR2 is YSYEKL in the germline V gene. V was cut by 1 base and J by 1 base, with 7 bases left in between. The DNA of the CDR3 is TGCGCCAGCAGCCAAGGTGAGAGGAACACTGAAGCTTTCTTT. Protein product: CASSQGERNTEAFF.

The chain is built from TRBV11-3 and TRBJ2-7, with 10 bases aligning to TRBD2. CDR1 and CDR2 from the germline V gene are SGHNT and YENEEA. The CDR3 extends over 14 amino acids. Trimming cost V 5 bases and J 8 bases; bases outside gene matches: 9. CDR3 amino acids: CASSHSGGPLKQYF. The CDR3 nucleotides are TGTGCCAGCAGCCATAGCGGGGGGCCTTTGAAGCAGTACTTC.

The V and J genes are TRBV4-3 and TRBJ1-2, with TRBD1 as a possible D gene (5 bases). Germline-derived CDR1 and CDR2 are LGHNA and YSLEER. Trimming pared 0 bases from V and 6 bases from J, leaving 17 bases between. This CDR3 region has 16 residues. This chain's CDR3 is CASSQETPRGFDGYTF. For the CDR3, the DNA is TGCGCCAGCAGCCAAGAAACCCCAAGGGGATTTGATGGCTACACCTTC.

CDR3 nucleotides: TGTGCCAGTAGTACCCCCCAAAGCCTACGGGACTCTGGAAACACCATATATTTT. This translates into CASSTPQSLRDSGNTIYF. The chain is built from TRBV19 and TRBJ1-3; no definite D call. V dropped 4 bases and J dropped 0 bases, with 19 bases sitting between them. CDR1 and CDR2 from the germline V gene are LNHDA and SQIVND (reference sequence). CDR3 size: 18 residues.

The chain is built from TRBV19 and TRBJ1-2, with a possible D match to TRBD1 (6 bases). Trimming stripped 1 base from V and 8 bases from J, with 17 bases between. There are 15 residues in the CDR3. Germline CDR1 and CDR2: LNHDA and SQIVND (reference sequence). CDR3 nucleotides: TGTGCCAGTAGTATAGCCCCCGACAGGTCTCAAGGCTACACCTTC. Translation: CASSIAPDRSQGYTF.

This clone appeared once. The chain carries TRBV27 and TRBJ2-7; tentative D call: TRBD1 (6 bases). The CDR3 runs 13 residues. Germline V gene sequence: CDR1 MNHEY, CDR2 SMNVEV (reference sequence). Trimming removed 6 bases from V and 2 bases from J, with 11 bases in between. CDR3 amino acids: CASRDSETYEQYF. As DNA, the CDR3 is TGTGCCAGCAGGGACAGCGAGACCTACGAGCAGTACTTC.

This chain uses TRBV5-5 with TRBJ1-5; D is undetermined. The CDR3 extends over 15 amino acids. Germline V gives CDR1 SGHKS, CDR2 YYEKEE (reference sequence). Between the trimmed V and J ends, which lost 4 bases and 4 bases, there was a span of 15 bases. CDR3 in amino acids: CASSLIGQDNQPQHF. The CDR3 region has the DNA TGTGCCAGCAGCCTGATTGGCCAGGATAATCAGCCCCAGCATTTT.

This chain joins TRBV2 and TRBJ1-5, with TRBD1 identical over 7 bases. This CDR3 spans 18 amino acids. Germline lookup yields CDR1 SNHLY and CDR2 FYNNEI. V lost 5 bases, J lost 5 bases, and 18 bases stayed unmatched. The CDR3 coding sequence is TGTGCCAGCAGTAGACAGGGAGAAGAAGGGGCTCGAGATCAGCCCCAGCATTTT. Translated, it gives CASSRQGEEGARDQPQHF. The full variable domain, with the rest looked up from reference TRBV2 and TRBJ1-5, is EPEVTQTPSHQVTQMGQEVILRCVPISNHLYFYWYRQILGQKVEFLVSFYNNEISEKSEIFDDQFSVERPDGSNFTLKIRSTKLEDSAMYFCASSRQGEEGARDQPQHFGDGTRLSIL.

The chain is built from TRBV29-1 and TRBJ1-1; 9 bases are a match to TRBD1. Germline CDR1 and CDR2: SQVTM and ANQGSEA. This CDR3 region has 13 residues. V lost 7 bases, J lost 6 bases, and 9 bases stayed unmatched. The CDR3 nucleotides read TGCAGCGCCGGAACAGGGGGCAAGGCTGAAGCTTTCTTT. This sequence encodes CSAGTGGKAEAFF.

This chain links TRBV30 with TRBJ1-1; TRBD1 matches 9 bases. CDR1 GTSNPN and CDR2 SVGIG come from the germline V gene (reference sequence). The J segment lost 1 base and the V segment lost 4 bases, leaving 13 bases of the junction unmatched. The CDR3 consists of 17 residues. The CDR3 spells CAWNPPADRGKNTEAFF. CDR3 in DNA: TGTGCCTGGAACCCTCCTGCGGACAGGGGAAAGAACACTGAAGCTTTCTTT.

V and J are TRBV4-1 and TRBJ2-3; D may be TRBD2 (5 bases). V gave up 4 bases and J gave up 10 bases, with 18 bases separating them. This CDR3 spans 14 amino acids. Germline V lookup: CDR1 MGHRA, CDR2 YSYEKL. CDR3 residues: CASSPPRHGESQYF. The CDR3 DNA follows: TGCGCCAGCAGCCCACCCCGGCACGGGGAGTCGCAGTATTTT.

This chain links TRBV4-3 with TRBJ2-5; a weak D match, TRBD2 (5 bases). Trimming cost V 0 bases and J 1 base, with 12 bases left between them. The CDR3 totals 16 residues. CDR1 LGHNA and CDR2 YSLEER come from the germline V gene. CDR3 in amino acids: CASSQDRGGRQETQYF. The DNA for the CDR3 is TGCGCCAGCAGCCAAGACCGGGGTGGGCGCCAAGAGACCCAGTACTTC.

The chain couples TRBV10-3 to TRBJ2-7; D is possibly TRBD1 (5 bases). V was trimmed by 8 bases and J by 3 bases, leaving 14 bases between them. The CDR3 consists of 13 residues. Germline CDR1 and CDR2: ENHRY and SYGVKD. The CDR3 bases are TGTGCCATCGGAGCAGGGTTCATCTACGAGCAGTACTTC. Translating gives CAIGAGFIYEQYF.

In its sample, this clone was seen once. The chain couples TRBV27 to TRBJ1-2, with 7 bases identical to TRBD1. J lost 7 bases, V lost 6 bases, and 8 bases had no gene match. The CDR3 has 13 amino acids. Per germline, CDR1 MNHEY and CDR2 SMNVEV (reference sequence). In DNA form, the CDR3 reads TGTGCCAGCAGAAGACAGGGACGGAGTGGCTACACCTTC. Its translation: CASRRQGRSGYTF.